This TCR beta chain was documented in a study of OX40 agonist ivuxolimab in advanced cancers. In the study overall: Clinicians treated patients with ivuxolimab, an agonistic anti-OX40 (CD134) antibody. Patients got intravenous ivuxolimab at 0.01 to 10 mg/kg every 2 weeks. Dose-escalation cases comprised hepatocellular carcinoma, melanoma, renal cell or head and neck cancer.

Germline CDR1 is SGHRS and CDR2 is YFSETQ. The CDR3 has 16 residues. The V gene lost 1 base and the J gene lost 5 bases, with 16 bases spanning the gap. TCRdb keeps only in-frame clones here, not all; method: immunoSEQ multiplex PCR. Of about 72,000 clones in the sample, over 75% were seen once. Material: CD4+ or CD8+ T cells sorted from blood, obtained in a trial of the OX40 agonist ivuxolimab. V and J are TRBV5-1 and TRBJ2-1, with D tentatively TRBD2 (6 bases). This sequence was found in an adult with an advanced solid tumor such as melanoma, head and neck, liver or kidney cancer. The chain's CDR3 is CASSLLLAGFDNEQFF. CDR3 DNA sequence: TGCGCCAGCAGCTTGTTACTAGCCGGATTCGACAATGAGCAGTTCTTC.